The T cell receptor beta chain described here comes from a study of blood T cell repertoires in COVID-19. Study information: The study drew acute and convalescent COVID-19 samples from the United States, Italy and Spain.

Categorization into cohorts depended on clinical history that participants reported. The CDR3 spans 20 residues. V dropped 1 base and J dropped 0 bases, with 19 bases sitting between them. The germline V gene encodes CDR1 SGHVS and CDR2 FQNEAQ. In the source study's methods: Quantification of nucleated cells was approximated via reference gene primer amplification. The table came from immunoSEQ multiplex PCR; TCRdb's copy has only in-frame clones and leaves some out. The V and J calls and clone size come from that table; D and trimming were worked out from the DNA. Of around 300,000 clones detected, 85% to 90% appear once; the ten largest clones hold about 4.5%.

The chain carries TRBV7-8 and TRBJ1-6, with D unresolved. This clonotype was sampled from a young woman with acute COVID-19. The sample consisted of PBMCs or T cells enriched from blood (not recorded which). The CDR3 DNA is TGTGCCAGCAGCTTAGTAATCGGTCTTTCCAAGAGCTCCTATAATTCACCCCTCCACTTT. This sequence encodes CASSLVIGLSKSSYNSPLHF.